Below are 29 T cell receptor beta chains sequenced from a single sample in a study of blood T cells in healthy people across ages. For the second PCR, which ran for about 6 to 11 cycles, a sample-barcoded 5' primer and a J-beta primer mix were used. MiXCR was run by TCRdb on the 5' RACE reads, yielding one entry per CDR3 protein. Seen here are 500,000 to 550,000 distinct CDR3 sequences, 24% observed once, and the top ten hold 8.7%. These same records also appear under a second study, on T cells of mothers and their children.

The specimen was blood. All receptors derive from a boy younger than 18 in good health.

The V call is TRBV5-6, the J call TRBJ2-7, with no clear D. The CDR3 has 11 amino acids. V gave up 4 bases and J gave up 5 bases, with 7 bases separating them. CDR1 is SGHDT and CDR2 is YYEEEE in the germline V gene. This CDR3 reads CASSRRNEQYF. Here the CDR3 DNA reads TGTGCCAGCAGCCGCCGGAACGAGCAGTACTTC. Drawing the rest from reference TRBV5-6 and TRBJ2-7, the complete variable domain is DAGVTQSPTHLIKTRGQQVTLRCSPKSGHDTVSWYQQALGQGPQFIFQYYEEEERQRGNFPDRFSGHQFPNYSSELNVNALLLGDSALYLCASSRRNEQYFGPGTRLTVT.

This chain links TRBV4-2 with TRBJ2-1; D call uncertain. Trimming pared 4 bases from V and 10 bases from J, leaving 11 bases between. In germline, CDR1 is LGHNA, CDR2 YNFKEQ. This CDR3 has 12 residues. CDR3 protein: CASSPDGPEQFF. CDR3 bases: TGTGCCAGCAGCCCCGACGGGCCCGAGCAGTTCTTC.

This clonotype has just one count. The V and J genes are TRBV4-3 and TRBJ2-5; D unclear. This CDR3 has 16 amino acids. Germline CDR1 is LGHNA and CDR2 is YSLEER. V was pared by 2 bases and J by 4 bases, with 17 bases between. CDR3 DNA sequence: TGCGCCAGCAGCCAACTTCTGGTGATTACCCCAGAGACCCAGTACTTC. It encodes CASSQLLVITPETQYF.

This chain joins TRBV19 and TRBJ2-2; 8 nucleotides agree with TRBD1. The CDR3 consists of 15 residues. From germline, CDR1 is LNHDA and CDR2 SQIVND (reference sequence). V was pared by 4 bases and J by 5 bases, with 6 bases of the junction left unmatched. This chain's CDR3 is CASSTPDRETGELFF. CDR3 in DNA: TGTGCCAGTAGTACCCCGGACAGGGAAACCGGGGAGCTGTTTTTT.

The V gene is TRBV28, the J gene TRBJ1-2, with TRBD1 matching 7 bases. This CDR3 is built from 14 residues. In germline, CDR1 is MDHEN, CDR2 SYDVKM. V trimming: 3 bases; J trimming: 0 bases; junction bases outside the gene matches: 1. The CDR3 reads CASSFQGANYGYTF. DNA for the CDR3: TGTGCCAGCAGTTTCCAGGGGGCTAACTATGGCTACACCTTC.

This clonotype was counted a few times. Likely a read error: the CDR3 ends without its conserved phenylalanine or tryptophan. The gene calls are TRBV7-9 and TRBJ2-3, with a tentative D call TRBD1 (5 bases). V lost 5 bases to trimming and J lost 2 bases, with 17 bases between them. Per the germline V gene, CDR1 is SEHNR and CDR2 is FQNEAQ (reference sequence). This CDR3 is built from 16 residues. Here the CDR3 DNA reads TGTGCCAGCAGCCTGCCCCCTACAGGTTACACAGATACGCAGTATCTT. Translated, it gives CASSLPPTGYTDTQYL.

This clonotype was detected a few times. V usage is TRBV11-2 and J usage is TRBJ2-7, with D possibly matching TRBD1 (6 bases). Trimming pared 5 bases from V and 3 bases from J, leaving 11 bases between. The V gene's germline CDR1 is SGHAT and CDR2 FQNNGV. The CDR3 runs 13 residues. The CDR3 loop is CASSGGQNYEQYF. The CDR3 nucleotides read TGTGCCAGCAGCGGAGGACAGAACTACGAGCAGTACTTC.

The chain joins TRBV5-6 to TRBJ2-1, with D hard to call. Trimming left V 3 bases short and J 4 bases short, with 11 bases between. CDR3 length: 14 residues. Germline CDR1 and CDR2: SGHDT and YYEEEE. For the CDR3, the DNA is TGTGCCAGCAGCTCTGGAGCCGTGTACAATGAGCAGTTCTTC. It is translated as CASSSGAVYNEQFF.

The chain employs TRBV6-5 and TRBJ2-1; 7 bases align to TRBD1. The germline V gene has CDR1 MNHEY and CDR2 SVGAGI. The V and J ends lost 6 bases and 7 bases, in that order; junction bases with no gene match: 3. The CDR3 spans 12 residues. In DNA, the CDR3 is TGTGCCAGCAGAACGACAGGGAATGAGCAGTTCTTC. As protein: CASRTTGNEQFF.

The chain links TRBV20-1 to TRBJ2-7; TRBD2 agrees at 11 bases. CDR1 is DFQATT and CDR2 is SNEGSKA in the germline V gene (reference sequence). V trimming: 1 base; J trimming: 6 bases; junction bases outside the gene matches: 17. This CDR3 spans 18 amino acids. The CDR3 nucleotides read TGCAGTGCTAGAGGGACCGGGACTAGCGGTACAGAAAGGGTCGAGCAGTACTTC. Protein: CSARGTGTSGTERVEQYF.

The V gene is TRBV28, the J gene TRBJ2-5; D might be TRBD2 (6 bases). V was cut by 1 base and J by 4 bases, with 13 bases left in between. There are 15 residues in the CDR3. Germline V gene data show CDR1 as MDHEN and CDR2 as SYDVKM. The CDR3 loop reads CASSLLLANGETQYF. In DNA, the CDR3 is TGTGCCAGCAGTTTATTACTAGCTAATGGAGAGACCCAGTACTTC.

This clonotype was counted between two and nine times. The J gene is TRBJ2-7, the V gene TRBV20-1; 10 bases line up with TRBD2. The V gene end was trimmed by 5 bases and the J gene end by 4 bases; junction bases not matched to a gene: 11. CDR1 and CDR2 (germline): DFQATT, SNEGSKA (reference sequence). This CDR3 contains 15 residues. The CDR3: CSAPQLAGSDYEQYF. Here the CDR3 DNA reads TGCAGTGCTCCACAACTAGCGGGGAGTGATTACGAGCAGTACTTC.

The chain links TRBV10-3 to TRBJ2-1; no reliable D call. The CDR3 length is 13 residues. Germline lookup yields CDR1 ENHRY and CDR2 SYGVKD. Trimming removed 6 bases at V and 5 bases at J, with 11 bases between. The CDR3 nucleotides are TGTGCCATCAGCCTGGAGCCGAACAATGAGCAGTTCTTC. This sequence encodes CAISLEPNNEQFF.

V gene TRBV2 combines with J gene TRBJ2-7; 10 bases agree with TRBD1. The V gene end was trimmed by 6 bases and the J gene end by 3 bases; junction bases not matched to a gene: 5. The CDR3 contains 14 residues. Germline V CDR1 and CDR2: SNHLY, FYNNEI. CDR3 nucleotides: TGTGCCAGCAGCTATGACAGGGGGCACTACGAGCAGTACTTC. Translating gives CASSYDRGHYEQYF.

The chain links TRBV6-6 to TRBJ2-5, with TRBD2 identical over 7 bases. This CDR3 comprises 16 residues. V was pared by 2 bases and J by 3 bases, with 9 bases of the junction left unmatched. Germline V lookup: CDR1 MNHNY, CDR2 SVGAGI (reference sequence). CDR3 DNA: TGTGCCAGCAGTTACCGAAGGACTAGAGGGGAAGAGACCCAGTACTTC. The encoded protein is CASSYRRTRGEETQYF.

The CDR3 region has the DNA TGTGCCAGCAGCTTGAGGGACTTTATCTCCGGGGAGCTGTTTTTT. Translated, it gives CASSLRDFISGELFF. The rearrangement links TRBV7-2 to TRBJ2-2; D is perhaps TRBD2 (6 bases). Trimming left V 3 bases short and J 6 bases short, with 14 bases between. The germline V gene has CDR1 SGHTA and CDR2 FQGNSA. This CDR3 contains 15 residues.

The chain combines TRBV5-1 with TRBJ2-1; no firm D call. The DNA matches TRBJ2-7 better at its end, which makes the J call doubtful. The CDR3 loop spans 15 amino acids. Germline CDR1 and CDR2: SGHRS and YFSETQ. The CDR3 DNA is TGCGCCAGCAGCTTGGGCCACTCGACCCCCTACGAGCAGTACTTC. Translated: CASSLGHSTPYEQYF.

This clonotype was observed once. One end of the junction fails to match germline, which may point to a read error. V usage is TRBV4-3 and J usage is TRBJ2-7; 7 bases match TRBD1. The germline gives CDR1 LGHNA, CDR2 YSLEER. CDR3 length: 16 residues. The CDR3 coding sequence is TGCGCCAGCAGCCAAGATTGGAAGGGGGCAGGATACGGGCAGTACTTC. Translation: CASSQDWKGAGYGQYF.

The chain uses TRBV7-9 and TRBJ1-6, with 8 nucleotides matching TRBD1. Trimming cost V 5 bases and J 3 bases; bases outside gene matches: 6. CDR1 SEHNR and CDR2 FQNEAQ come from the germline V gene (reference sequence). The CDR3 runs 16 residues. The CDR3 here is CASSTRTGYYNSPLHF. The CDR3 nucleotides read TGTGCCAGCAGCACCCGGACAGGGTACTATAATTCACCCCTCCACTTT.

This clonotype was found many times. The V and J genes are TRBV29-1 and TRBJ2-5; a weak D match, TRBD2 (5 bases). The germline V and J ends were trimmed by 5 bases and 5 bases, with 9 bases remaining between them. CDR3 length equals 11 residues. Germline values: CDR1 SQVTM, CDR2 ANQGSEA. This chain's CDR3 is CSVMGGETQYF. For the CDR3, the DNA is TGCAGCGTTATGGGCGGGGAGACCCAGTACTTC.

The chain carries TRBV5-1 and TRBJ2-4; 7 bases are shared with TRBD1. CDR3 size: 16 residues. J was trimmed by 0 bases and V by 4 bases; bases with no gene match: 7. Germline V gene data show CDR1 as SGHRS and CDR2 as YFSETQ. The CDR3 nucleotides read TGCGCCAGCAGCAGAACAGGGGATCTAGCCAAAAACATTCAGTACTTC. This gives the protein CASSRTGDLAKNIQYF.

The gene calls are TRBV3-1 and TRBJ2-5, with 9 nucleotides matching TRBD2. Germline assignment: CDR1 LGHDT and CDR2 YNNKEL (reference sequence). Unmatched junction bases numbered 14, after V lost 1 base and J lost 5 bases. CDR3 length: 18 residues. CDR3 sequence: CASSQGPVSGSMKETQYF. CDR3 coding DNA: TGTGCCAGCAGCCAAGGGCCAGTTAGCGGGAGTATGAAGGAGACCCAGTACTTC.

In nucleotides, the CDR3 is TGTGCCAGCAGCTTGGGACAGGGGGCGCGTGGCTACACCTTC. It specifies CASSLGQGARGYTF. The chain joins TRBV7-9 to TRBJ1-2, with 12 bases that match TRBD1. The CDR3 totals 14 residues. Germline loops: CDR1 SEHNR, CDR2 FQNEAQ (reference sequence). V lost 3 bases, J lost 7 bases, and 3 bases stayed unmatched.

This clonotype appeared once. The gene calls are TRBV28 and TRBJ2-1; TRBD1 matches at 11 bases. Germline CDR1 and CDR2: MDHEN and SYDVKM. The CDR3 runs to 16 residues. Unmatched junction bases numbered 7, after V lost 5 bases and J lost 4 bases. The DNA for the CDR3 is TGTGCCAGCAGTAGCACCCGGGACAGGGGGTACAATGAGCAGTTCTTC. It translates to CASSSTRDRGYNEQFF.

This clonotype was detected ten times or more. The rearrangement links TRBV4-1 to TRBJ2-2; D call uncertain. Germline V gene data show CDR1 as MGHRA and CDR2 as YSYEKL. Trimming removed 3 bases from V and 1 base from J, with 9 bases in between. This CDR3 comprises 15 residues. The CDR3 nucleotides read TGCGCCAGCAGCCACAACACAAGGAACACCGGGGAGCTGTTTTTT. Translation gives CASSHNTRNTGELFF.

The rearrangement joins TRBV24-1 to TRBJ1-2, with 7 bases lining up with TRBD1. Looked up from germline, CDR1 is KGHDR and CDR2 is SFDVKD. This CDR3 is built from 18 residues. The J segment lost 4 bases and the V segment lost 11 bases, leaving 24 bases of the junction unmatched. CDR3 sequence: CASRPTRQGGARSYGYTF. The CDR3 DNA reads as TGTGCCAGCAGACCCACGAGACAGGGCGGCGCTAGGAGCTATGGCTACACCTTC.

This clonotype showed up just a few times. The chain carries TRBV5-1 and TRBJ2-5; D possibly uses TRBD1 or TRBD2 (5 bases each). The CDR3 consists of 15 residues. CDR1 SGHRS and CDR2 YFSETQ come from the germline V gene. Trimming stripped 0 bases from V and 1 base from J, with 10 bases between. The DNA of the CDR3 is TGCGCCAGCAGCTTGGAAAGGGGAGCCCAAGAGACCCAGTACTTC. As protein: CASSLERGAQETQYF.

The V and J genes are TRBV10-1 and TRBJ2-1; a weak D match, TRBD2 (5 bases). The germline CDR1 and CDR2 sequences are WNHNN and SYGVQD (reference sequence). The CDR3 runs to 15 residues. The ends were cut back, 9 bases at V and 4 bases at J, with 19 bases in the middle. CDR3 residues: CARTLGVLMYNEQFF. In nucleotides, the CDR3 is TGCGCCAGGACGCTCGGGGTCCTTATGTACAATGAGCAGTTCTTC.

This clonotype was found a few times. This rearrangement joins TRBV11-2 to TRBJ2-7, with 7 bases that match TRBD2. Trimming at V came to 7 bases and at J to 0 bases, leaving 9 bases not matched to a gene. Per germline, CDR1 SGHAT and CDR2 FQNNGV. The CDR3 totals 15 residues. CDR3 in DNA: TGTGCCAGCACCCTGGGGAGGGCCCTCTCCTACGAGCAGTACTTC. The encoded protein is CASTLGRALSYEQYF.